This T cell receptor (beta chain) was obtained from a study of Graves' ophthalmopathy and Graves' hyperthyroidism. Study-level findings and limits: Among expanded thyroid clonotypes above 0.001 frequency, most also occurred in blood.

A remark on this clonotype: Antigen unknown.

CDR1 and CDR2 (germline): SEHNR, FQNEAQ (reference sequence). The CDR3 consists of 13 residues. V dropped 6 bases and J dropped 2; count of bases not matched to a gene: 1. The study amplified TCR beta CDR3 regions using RNA transcripts. RT-PCR was first run with HTBI primers, then multiplex PCR in a second round. TCRdb redid the calling of the multiplex PCR reads with MiXCR, one entry per CDR3 protein. This table holds 650,000 to 900,000 distinct CDR3 sequences, 35% to 50% found once. Diagnosis relied on clinical symptoms, serum thyroxine, TRAb, thyroid ultrasound and orbital computed tomography. From fresh peripheral blood, roughly 10 ml in volume, the PBMCs were obtained.

The receptor's source is an adult man with Graves' ophthalmopathy. Sequencing was performed on peripheral blood. This rearrangement joins TRBV7-9 to TRBJ2-7; 10 bases map to TRBD1. CDR3: CASRGQGAYEQYF. In nucleotides, the CDR3 is TGTGCCAGCAGAGGACAGGGGGCCTACGAGCAGTACTTC. Together with reference TRBV7-9 and TRBJ2-7, the CDR3 gives the full variable domain: DTGVSQNPRHKITKRGQNVTFRCDPISEHNRLYWYRQTLGQGPEFLTYFQNEAQLEKSRLLSDRFSAERPKGSFSTLEIQRTEQGDSAMYLCASRGQGAYEQYFGPGTRLTVT.